This paragraph reports one TCR beta chain. The sample is drawn from a study of blood T cell repertoires in COVID-19. Study-wide context: COVID-19 samples from acute and convalescent phases originated in the United States, Italy and Spain. The cDNA or gDNA used as material had been derived from T cells, B-cell-depleted T cells, or PBMCs.

The V end was cut by 4 bases, the J end by 0 bases, with 11 bases between. The CDR3 consists of 15 residues. Germline V gene data show CDR1 as PRHDT and CDR2 as FYEKMQ (reference sequence). Data came from immunoSEQ multiplex PCR; TCRdb stores just in-frame clones and leaves some out. The table has about 200,000 clones, 70% to 90% seen once. The rearrangement links TRBV13 to TRBJ2-3; maybe TRBD1 (6 bases). The receptor was derived from a man aged 25-45 years who had recovered from COVID-19. Material: PBMCs or T cells enriched from blood (not recorded which). The CDR3 DNA is TGTGCCAGCAGCTCCCGGACAGCTAGCACAGATACGCAGTATTTT. Its translation is CASSSRTASTDTQYF.